The 15 T cell receptor beta chains below come from one sample, sequenced in a study of cytomegalovirus exposure and HLA in healthy donors. Primers: 60 Vbeta forward and 13 Jbeta reverse. The table came from immunoSEQ multiplex PCR; TCRdb's copy has only in-frame clones and leaves some out. The table has about 240,000 clones, around 80% seen once. The sequenced sample was PBMCs. The receptors shown here come from a boy between 10 and 17 years old in good health and CMV-seronegative.

The table lists this clone with a few counts. This chain connects TRBV9 to TRBJ1-2; a weak D match, TRBD1 (5 bases). The CDR3 spans 16 residues. V lost 3 bases, J lost 7 bases, and 22 bases lay in between. The germline V gene encodes CDR1 SGDLS and CDR2 YYNGEE. CDR3 sequence: CASSAGVGDWGCGYTF. The DNA of the CDR3 is TGTGCCAGCAGCGCGGGGGTGGGGGATTGGGGTTGTGGCTACACCTTC.

The genes are TRBV9 and TRBJ1-2; TRBD1 matches at 7 bases. Germline CDR1 reads SGDLS; CDR2 reads YYNGEE. V was pared by 4 bases and J by 5 bases, with 8 bases of the junction left unmatched. This CDR3 spans 14 amino acids. DNA for the CDR3: TGTGCCAGCAGCCTGGGGACAGCCAAGTATGGCTACACCTTC. It yields the protein CASSLGTAKYGYTF.

This rearrangement joins TRBV7-6 to TRBJ2-2, with a possible D match to TRBD2 (5 bases). The V end was cut by 7 bases, the J end by 1 base, with 19 bases between. Germline values: CDR1 SGHVS, CDR2 FNYEAQ. The CDR3 has 17 amino acids. The CDR3 DNA sequence: TGTGCCAGCACCTGGGTAGGCGGGTACTTGAACACCGGGGAGCTGTTTTTT. It encodes CASTWVGGYLNTGELFF.

The chain links TRBV7-2 to TRBJ1-4, with TRBD1 identical over 10 bases. Trimming cost V 4 bases and J 3 bases; bases outside gene matches: 8. This CDR3 has 17 amino acids. Per germline, CDR1 SGHTA and CDR2 FQGNSA. In DNA, the CDR3 is TGTGCCAGCAGCTCCGCCCGGGACAGGGGAGCTAATGAAAAACTGTTTTTT. Encoded protein: CASSSARDRGANEKLFF.

The rearrangement uses TRBV10-3 and TRBJ2-6, with 9 bases lining up with TRBD1. The CDR3 length is 20 residues. CDR1 and CDR2 (germline): ENHRY, SYGVKD. V dropped 9 bases and J dropped 3; count of bases not matched to a gene: 21. The CDR3 loop reads CAIYSGRQGVSLFGANVLTF. The DNA of the CDR3 is TGTGCCATTTACTCGGGAAGACAGGGGGTGTCTCTCTTTGGGGCCAACGTCCTGACTTTC.

The chain couples TRBV12-5 to TRBJ1-3, with D uncertain. The CDR3 sequence is 16 residues long. With 0 bases removed from V and 4 bases from J, the gap between germline ends came to 13 bases. Germline assignment: CDR1 LGHNT and CDR2 FRNRAP. This chain's CDR3 is CASGLVLRAGGNTIYF. Written as DNA, the CDR3 is TGTGCTAGTGGTTTGGTACTGAGGGCTGGGGGAAACACCATATATTTT. The full variable domain, with the rest looked up from reference TRBV12-5 and TRBJ1-3, is DARVTQTPRHKVTEMGQEVTMRCQPILGHNTVFWYRQTMMQGLELLAYFRNRAPLDDSGMPKDRFSAEMPDATLATLKIQPSEPRDSAVYFCASGLVLRAGGNTIYFGEGSWLTVV.

J is TRBJ2-1 and V is TRBV5-4; TRBD2 matches 11 bases. V was clipped by 6 bases and J by 1 base; unmatched bases: 18. The CDR3 is made up of 20 amino acids. Germline V gene data show CDR1 as SGHNT and CDR2 as YYREEE (reference sequence). CDR3 bases: TGTGCCAGCACCTCGATAGGACTAGCGGGCAAAATCACTTCCTACAATGAGCAGTTCTTC. It codes for CASTSIGLAGKITSYNEQFF.

Only one count was recorded for this clone. This chain links TRBV19 with TRBJ2-7; weak D call: TRBD1 (6 bases). CDR3 length: 15 residues. Trimming removed 3 bases at V and 4 bases at J, with 16 bases between. Germline V CDR1 and CDR2: LNHDA, SQIVND (reference sequence). The CDR3 here is CASSIKGQDLYEQYF. The CDR3 DNA is TGTGCCAGTAGTATCAAGGGACAAGATTTATACGAGCAGTACTTC.

The V and J genes are TRBV6-6 and TRBJ1-1; 10 nucleotides match TRBD1. V was pared by 5 bases and J by 7 bases, with 10 bases of the junction left unmatched. From germline, CDR1 is MNHNY and CDR2 SVGAGI (reference sequence). This CDR3 contains 15 residues. In DNA form, the CDR3 reads TGTGCCAGCAGTCTACCCGGACAGGGGGACGATGAAGCTTTCTTT. Translation: CASSLPGQGDDEAFF.

This clone was seen just once. The gene calls are TRBV4-1 and TRBJ1-3; TRBD1 is a possible D gene (6 bases). This CDR3 is 18 amino acids long. V lost 3 bases to trimming and J lost 0 bases, with 18 bases between them. Germline loops: CDR1 MGHRA, CDR2 YSYEKL. The CDR3 nucleotides read TGCGCCAGCAGCCACTTACAGGGTCGTCAAACCTCTGGAAACACCATATATTTT. As protein: CASSHLQGRQTSGNTIYF.

The V gene is TRBV19, the J gene TRBJ2-1, with 10 positions matching TRBD2. Losses at the gene ends were 3 bases for V and 7 bases for J; bases not matched to a gene: 12. Germline CDR1 is LNHDA and CDR2 is SQIVND (reference sequence). The CDR3 spans 17 residues. The CDR3 DNA follows: TGTGCCAGTAGTATCAGAACTGGCAGCGGGGGGGCGAATGAGCAGTTCTTC. Residues: CASSIRTGSGGANEQFF.

The CDR3 reads CAIQGGGANYGYTF. CDR3 bases: TGTGCCATCCAGGGGGGTGGAGCTAACTATGGCTACACCTTC. J is TRBJ1-2 and V is TRBV10-3; 7 positions match TRBD1. The V segment lost 8 bases and the J segment 0 bases; nucleotides outside the gene matches: 6. The CDR3 covers 14 residues. Per germline, CDR1 ENHRY and CDR2 SYGVKD.

The gene calls are TRBV6-4 and TRBJ2-7; 8 positions agree with TRBD2. Losses at the gene ends were 6 bases for V and 3 bases for J; bases not matched to a gene: 13. There are 16 residues in the CDR3. Germline lookup yields CDR1 MRHNA and CDR2 SNTAGT. In DNA form, the CDR3 reads TGTGCCAGCAGGGACGCCGCGGGAGGACCTTTCTACGAGCAGTACTTC. This gives the protein CASRDAAGGPFYEQYF.

The rearrangement uses TRBV9 and TRBJ1-2, with TRBD1 matching over 9 bases. The trim removed 0 bases at V and 4 bases at J, leaving 7 bases unmatched. The CDR3 length is 16 residues. CDR1 and CDR2 (germline): SGDLS, YYNGEE. CDR3 sequence: CASSVEPGQGIYGYTF. The DNA of the CDR3 is TGTGCCAGCAGCGTAGAACCGGGACAGGGTATCTATGGCTACACCTTC.

V and J are TRBV5-1 and TRBJ2-5, with 10 bases identical to TRBD2. Germline V gene sequence: CDR1 SGHRS, CDR2 YFSETQ. Losses at the gene ends were 4 bases for V and 2 bases for J; bases not matched to a gene: 5. This CDR3 region has 15 residues. CDR3 region: CASSTGLAVQETQYF. The CDR3 DNA sequence: TGCGCCAGCAGCACCGGACTAGCGGTACAAGAGACCCAGTACTTC. Combining the CDR3 with reference TRBV5-1 and TRBJ2-5 gives the whole variable domain KAGVTQTPRYLIKTRGQQVTLSCSPISGHRSVSWYQQTPGQGLQFLFEYFSETQRNKGNFPGRFSGRQFSNSRSEMNVSTLELGDSALYLCASSTGLAVQETQYFGPGTRLLVL.